These 13 T cell receptor beta chains came from one sample sequenced in a study of blood T cell repertoires in COVID-19. Only in-frame clones appear in the TCRdb table, and some are missing; sequencing was by immunoSEQ multiplex PCR. The data contain 200,000 to 250,000 clones, less than 90% of them singletons. Sequencing was carried out using peripheral blood. The origin of the receptors is a man in his 70s with acute or convalescent COVID-19.

In this sample, this clone turned up once. V and J are TRBV11-2 and TRBJ2-2; D might be TRBD1 (6 bases). V dropped 5 bases and J dropped 3 bases, with 16 bases sitting between them. Germline loops: CDR1 SGHAT, CDR2 FQNNGV. The CDR3 extends over 16 amino acids. CDR3 coding DNA: TGTGCCAGCAGCGCGAGCGGCAGGGGACACACCGGGGAGCTGTTTTTT. It codes for CASSASGRGHTGELFF.

This chain connects TRBV16 to TRBJ1-2; 7 nucleotides agree with TRBD1. Germline CDR1 KGHSY, CDR2 FQNENV. J lost 4 bases, V lost 2 bases, and 7 bases had no gene match. This CDR3 is 15 amino acids long. The CDR3 DNA reads TGTGCCAGCAGCCAAAACACAGGGGTGACCTATGGCTACACCTTC. Protein sequence: CASSQNTGVTYGYTF.

The chain combines TRBV10-3 with TRBJ1-2, with a tentative D call TRBD1 (6 bases). Trimming shortened V by 5 bases and J by 0 bases, and 10 bases separated the two germline ends. CDR1 is ENHRY, CDR2 SYGVKD, per germline. This CDR3 is 14 amino acids long. CDR3 coding DNA: TGTGCCATCAGTCTGGGACAACCTAACTATGGCTACACCTTC. It is translated as CAISLGQPNYGYTF.

The chain joins TRBV28 to TRBJ2-1; tentative D call: TRBD2 (7 bases). This CDR3 has 13 residues. Trimming pared 9 bases from V and 5 bases from J, leaving 14 bases between. The V gene's germline CDR1 is MDHEN and CDR2 SYDVKM. The CDR3 nucleotides read TGTGCCAGTGGGAGGGGGGATAACAATGAGCAGTTCTTC. It encodes CASGRGDNNEQFF.

CDR3 sequence reads: CASSLSGRSSYEQYF. CDR3 DNA: TGCGCCAGCAGCCTTAGCGGGAGAAGCTCCTACGAGCAGTACTTC. The rearrangement uses TRBV5-1 and TRBJ2-7; 9 nucleotides agree with TRBD2. Germline CDR1 SGHRS, CDR2 YFSETQ. The CDR3 spans 15 residues. The V gene end was trimmed by 4 bases and the J gene end by 0 bases; junction bases not matched to a gene: 5.

This rearrangement joins TRBV18 to TRBJ1-1; D is possibly TRBD1 (5 bases). CDR3 size: 15 residues. Between the trimmed V and J ends, which lost 2 bases and 5 bases, there was a span of 15 bases. Per the germline V gene, CDR1 is KGHSH and CDR2 is LQKENI. CDR3 coding DNA: TGTGCCAGCTCACCAGGGACCGGCGGGGTAACTGAAGCTTTCTTT. Translation gives CASSPGTGGVTEAFF.

The V and J genes are TRBV6-6 and TRBJ2-7; D is ambiguous. The CDR3 extends over 13 amino acids. With 7 bases removed from V and 3 bases from J, the gap between germline ends came to 13 bases. Germline lookup yields CDR1 MNHNY and CDR2 SVGAGI (reference sequence). DNA for the CDR3: TGTGCCAGCAAGCAGGATACTTTCTACGAGCAGTACTTC. It codes for CASKQDTFYEQYF.

The CDR3 spells CASSYSSWEMNYEQYF. CDR3 bases: TGTGCCAGCAGTTACTCTTCGTGGGAGATGAACTACGAGCAGTACTTC. The chain has TRBV6-6 and TRBJ2-7; D may be TRBD2 (5 bases). Trimming removed 0 bases at V and 3 bases at J, with 15 bases between. Germline V gives CDR1 MNHNY, CDR2 SVGAGI (reference sequence). The CDR3 has 16 residues.

The chain links TRBV5-4 to TRBJ2-5; D is perhaps TRBD1 (6 bases). V lost 6 bases to trimming and J lost 1 base, with 13 bases between them. The CDR3 loop spans 14 amino acids. Per the germline V gene, CDR1 is SGHNT and CDR2 is YYREEE (reference sequence). Here the CDR3 DNA reads TGTGCCAGCACACAAACAGGGTTCCAAGAGACCCAGTACTTC. Encoded protein: CASTQTGFQETQYF.

The chain links TRBV5-1 to TRBJ2-3; D uncertain. V lost 5 bases, J lost 4 bases, and 8 bases lay in between. The CDR3 covers 12 residues. Germline V gives CDR1 SGHRS, CDR2 YFSETQ. The CDR3 protein is CASSSMADTQYF. In DNA form, the CDR3 reads TGCGCCAGCAGTTCTATGGCAGATACGCAGTATTTT.

The chain uses TRBV3-1 (or the pseudogene TRBV3-2) and TRBJ1-3; no clear D gene. The germline CDR1 and CDR2 sequences are LGHDT and YNNKEL (reference sequence). This CDR3 contains 15 residues. The V and J ends lost 1 base and 2 bases respectively, with 9 bases between them. The CDR3 spells CASSQGRGTGNTIYF. CDR3 nucleotides: TGTGCCAGCAGCCAAGGGCGCGGGACTGGAAACACCATATATTTT.

The rearrangement uses TRBV19 and TRBJ2-7, with a possible D match to TRBD2 (6 bases). Germline-derived CDR1 and CDR2 are LNHDA and SQIVND (reference sequence). Trimming removed 6 bases at V and 6 bases at J, with 15 bases between. This CDR3 is 13 amino acids long. The CDR3 DNA reads TGTGCCAGTAGGGAGGAGGGGCGTTCCGAGCAGTACTTC. It is translated as CASREEGRSEQYF. The full variable domain, rest sourced from reference TRBV19 and TRBJ2-7, is DGGITQSPKYLFRKEGQNVTLSCEQNLNHDAMYWYRQDPGQGLRLIYYSQIVNDFQKGDIAEGYSVSREKKESFPLTVTSAQKNPTAFYLCASREEGRSEQYFGPGTRLTVT.

The rearrangement links TRBV24-1 to TRBJ2-7; TRBD1 agrees at 9 bases. Trimming at V came to 3 bases and at J to 5 bases, leaving 10 bases not matched to a gene. The CDR3 is 16 amino acids. Germline assignment: CDR1 KGHDR and CDR2 SFDVKD. CDR3 loop: CATSDPFRTGDNEQYF. The DNA of the CDR3 is TGTGCCACCAGTGATCCCTTCCGGACAGGGGATAACGAGCAGTACTTC.